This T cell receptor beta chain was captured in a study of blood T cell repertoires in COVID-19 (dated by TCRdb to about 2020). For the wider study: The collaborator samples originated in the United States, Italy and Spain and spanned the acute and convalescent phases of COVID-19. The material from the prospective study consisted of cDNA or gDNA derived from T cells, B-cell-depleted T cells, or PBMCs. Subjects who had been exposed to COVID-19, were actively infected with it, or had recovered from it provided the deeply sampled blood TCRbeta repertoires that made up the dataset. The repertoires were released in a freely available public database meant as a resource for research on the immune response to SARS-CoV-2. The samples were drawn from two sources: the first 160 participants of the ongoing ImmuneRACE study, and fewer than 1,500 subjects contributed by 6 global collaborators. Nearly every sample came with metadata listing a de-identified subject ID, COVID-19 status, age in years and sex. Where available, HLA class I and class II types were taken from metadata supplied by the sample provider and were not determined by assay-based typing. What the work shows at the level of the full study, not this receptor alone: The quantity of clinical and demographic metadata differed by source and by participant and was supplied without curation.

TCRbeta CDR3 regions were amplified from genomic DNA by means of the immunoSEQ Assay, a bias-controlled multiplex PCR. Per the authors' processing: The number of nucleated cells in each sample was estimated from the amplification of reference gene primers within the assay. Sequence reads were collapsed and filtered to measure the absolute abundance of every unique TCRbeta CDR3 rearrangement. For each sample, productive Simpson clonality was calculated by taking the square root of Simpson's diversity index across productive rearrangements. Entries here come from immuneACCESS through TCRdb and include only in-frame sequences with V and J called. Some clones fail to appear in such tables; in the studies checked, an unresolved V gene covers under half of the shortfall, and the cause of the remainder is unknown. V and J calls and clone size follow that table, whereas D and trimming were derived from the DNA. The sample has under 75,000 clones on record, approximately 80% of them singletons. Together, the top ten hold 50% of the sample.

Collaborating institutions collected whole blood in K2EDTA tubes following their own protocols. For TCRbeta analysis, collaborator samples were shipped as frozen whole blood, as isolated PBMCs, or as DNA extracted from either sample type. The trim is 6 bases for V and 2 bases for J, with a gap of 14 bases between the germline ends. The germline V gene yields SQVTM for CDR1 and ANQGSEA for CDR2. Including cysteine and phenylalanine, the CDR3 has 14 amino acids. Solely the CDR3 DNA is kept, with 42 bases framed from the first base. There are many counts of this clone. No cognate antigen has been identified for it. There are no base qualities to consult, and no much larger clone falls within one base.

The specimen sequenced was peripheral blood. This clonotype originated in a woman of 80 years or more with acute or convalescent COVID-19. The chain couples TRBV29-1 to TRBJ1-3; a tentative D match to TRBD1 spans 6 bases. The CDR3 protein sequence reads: CSVEQGIAGNTIYF. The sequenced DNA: TGCAGCGTGGAACAGGGAATTGCTGGAAACACCATATATTTT.